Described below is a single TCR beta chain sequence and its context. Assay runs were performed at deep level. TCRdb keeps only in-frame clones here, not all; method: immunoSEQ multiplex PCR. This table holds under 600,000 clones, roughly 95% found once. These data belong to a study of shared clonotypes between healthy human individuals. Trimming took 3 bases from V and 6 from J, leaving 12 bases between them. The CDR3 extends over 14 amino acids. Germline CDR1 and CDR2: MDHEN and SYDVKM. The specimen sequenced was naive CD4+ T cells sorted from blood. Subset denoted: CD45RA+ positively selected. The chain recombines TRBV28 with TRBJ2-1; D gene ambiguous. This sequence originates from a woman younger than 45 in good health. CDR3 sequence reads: CASSFPGSGNEQFF. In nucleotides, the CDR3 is TGTGCCAGCAGTTTCCCGGGCTCTGGCAATGAGCAGTTCTTC.